This T cell receptor beta chain stems from a study of blood T cell repertoires in COVID-19 (dated by TCRdb to the early 2020s). As for the study more broadly: The collaborator samples originated in the United States, Italy and Spain and spanned the acute and convalescent phases of COVID-19. The material from the prospective study consisted of cDNA or gDNA derived from T cells, B-cell-depleted T cells, or PBMCs. Where HLA class I and class II types were available, the types were taken from metadata supplied by the sample provider, not from assay-based typing. A de-identified subject ID, COVID-19 status, age in years and sex were almost always included in the sample metadata. Subjects who had been exposed to COVID-19, were actively infected with it, or had recovered from it provided the deeply sampled blood TCRbeta repertoires that made up the dataset. Samples came from the ongoing ImmuneRACE study (first 160 participants) plus 1,254 subjects from 6 global collaborators. A freely available public database, intended as a resource for researchers studying the immune response to SARS-CoV-2, is where the repertoires were released.

Reading from cysteine to phenylalanine, the CDR3 counts 15 amino acids. This entry keeps only the CDR3 DNA: 45 bases, framed from base 1. V and J lose 8 bases and 1 base, and a span of 15 bases separates them. The germline V gene gives CDR1 as KGHSH and CDR2 as LQKENI. TCRbeta CDR3 regions were amplified from genomic DNA using the immunoSEQ Assay, a bias-controlled multiplex PCR. Regarding the original processing steps: Nucleated cell counts per sample were estimated from amplification of reference gene primers within the assay. To quantify the absolute abundance of each unique TCRbeta CDR3 rearrangement, sequence reads were collapsed and filtered. For each sample, productive Simpson clonality was calculated by taking the square root of Simpson's diversity index across productive rearrangements. TCRdb holds this immuneACCESS table with in-frame rearrangements only. Some clones are missing; in checked studies, unresolved V genes explain under half, and the rest has no known cause. V, J and clone size are taken as reported in that table, and D and trimming were inferred from the DNA itself. The sample includes 150,000 to 200,000 clones, with 60% to 80% observed a single time. The biggest ten clones account for 17% of the sample.

To note about this clone: Its target antigen remains unknown. Base qualities are not provided; no much larger clone lies one nucleotide away.

Participants in the prospective study were aged roughly 18 to 100 years, lived in about two dozen United States geographic areas, and enrolled through a virtual design. In the prospective study, participants were assigned to cohorts based on the clinical history participants reported in a screening survey and a study questionnaire. Recovered participants in ImmuneRACE Cohort 3 were defined by two consecutive negative NP/OP PCR tests, clearance by a healthcare professional, or resolution of symptoms. Mobile phlebotomists in the prospective study collected whole blood, serum and a nasopharyngeal or oropharyngeal swab from every participant. Participants in the prospective study had the option to provide additional blood draws and questionnaires over an approximately 2-month period. Before DNA extraction, prospective study blood samples were shipped either frozen or at room temperature. Study-wide findings and limitations: How much clinical and demographic metadata was included differed by source and by participant, and the metadata was provided uncurated.

Sample: PBMCs or T cells enriched from blood (not recorded which). Recombination linked TRBV18 to TRBJ1-5, with the D gene too uncertain to name. The receptor's source is a woman between 50 and 59 years old who had recovered from COVID-19. The CDR3 reads CASAISGFSNQPQHF. Read as DNA, the sequence is TGTGCCAGCGCCATCTCGGGGTTCAGCAATCAGCCCCAGCATTTT.